These T cell receptor beta chains were read from a single sample in a study of blood T cells in healthy people across ages. From the 5' RACE reads, TCRdb called clonotypes with MiXCR, one entry per CDR3 protein. The profile shows fewer than 2,000,000 distinct CDR3 sequences, around 36% of them singletons. The sample taken for sequencing was blood. Receptors were obtained from a woman aged 30 to 39 in good health. The CDR3 runs from the conserved cysteine through the conserved F or W. A D gene is named only where the DNA matches it firmly. Expanded clones are given a class, and other clones once, few, many or no size at all.

D gene	clone size	V gene	J gene	CDR3 protein	CDR3 DNA
.	.	TRBV28	TRBJ2-7	CASSFSGGGTPEQYF	TGTGCCAGCAGTTTTAGCGGTGGCGGGACCCCAGAGCAGTACTTC
.	few	TRBV12-3/TRBV12-4	TRBJ1-2	CASVLNDRITF	TGTGCCAGCGTTTTAAACGACCGAATCACCTTC
.	many	TRBV4-1	TRBJ2-7	CASSQVGGDEQYF	TGCGCCAGCAGCCAAGTGGGTGGAGACGAGCAGTACTTC
.	.	TRBV6-5	TRBJ1-6	CASSYSIQENSLLHF	TGTGCCAGCAGTTACTCTATCCAGGAGAACTCACTCCTCCACTTT
.	few	TRBV5-1	TRBJ2-3	CASSVGTTVADTQYF	TGCGCCAGCAGCGTCGGGACCACCGTCGCAGATACGCAGTATTTT
.	few	TRBV27	TRBJ1-4	CASSLSAGRAEKLFF	TGTGCCAGCAGTTTATCGGCGGGGAGGGCCGAAAAACTGTTTTTT
.	.	TRBV2	TRBJ2-5	CASSETEITQETQYF	TGTGCCAGCAGTGAAACTGAGATAACACAAGAGACCCAGTACTTC
TRBD1	few	TRBV20-1	TRBJ2-7	CSARDHDREWYEQYF	TGCAGTGCTAGAGATCACGACAGGGAGTGGTACGAGCAGTACTTC
.	.	TRBV10-3	TRBJ2-1	CAMRTGHEQFF	TGTGCCATGAGGACGGGGCATGAGCAGTTCTTC
.	.	TRBV4-1	TRBJ2-3	CASSQGGDRPTDTQYF	TGCGCCAGCAGCCAGGGGGGGGACAGGCCCACAGATACGCAGTATTTT